This paragraph covers one TCR beta chain sequence. Study processing details: Quantification of nucleated cells was approximated via reference gene primer amplification. Measured with immunoSEQ multiplex PCR; TCRdb has only the in-frame clones, and not every one. V and J calls and clone size are copied from that table; D and trimming were computed from the DNA. The sample lists 400,000 to 550,000 clones, roughly 91% seen once, with 4.3% in the top ten. The data derive from a study of blood T cell repertoires in COVID-19. At the level of the study: Collection of acute and convalescent COVID-19 samples took place in the United States, Italy and Spain. The analysed material was cDNA or gDNA that came from T cells, B-cell-depleted T cells, or PBMCs.

Losses at the gene ends were 5 bases for V and 3 bases for J; bases not matched to a gene: 4. Germline CDR1 and CDR2: SGHTS and YDEGEE. CDR3 length equals 13 residues. Sequencing input: peripheral blood. This receptor was taken from a woman aged 25 to 39 with acute or convalescent COVID-19. The chain joins TRBV5-8 to TRBJ2-7; TRBD2 aligns across 8 bases. This CDR3 reads CASSSGGFYEQYF. CDR3 in DNA: TGTGCCAGCAGTTCGGGAGGGTTCTACGAGCAGTACTTC.